These T cell receptor beta chains were read from a single sample in a study of blood T cells in healthy people across ages. TCRdb called the 5' RACE reads again in MiXCR, with one record for every CDR3 protein. The sample records 600,000 or so distinct CDR3 sequences, around 21% being singletons. Sample: blood. These receptor sequences come from a man aged 70-80 years in good health. The CDR3 runs from the conserved cysteine through the conserved F or W. Fields, in order: J gene, D gene, V gene, CDR3 length, clone size, CDR3 protein, CDR3 DNA. A D gene is named only where the DNA matches it firmly. The listing skips clone size in some rows; elsewhere it reads once, few, many or a size class.

>TRBJ2-1|TRBD2|TRBV12-3/TRBV12-4|15|few
CASSLGLAGGVKQFF
TGTGCCAGCAGTTTGGGTCTAGCGGGAGGGGTTAAGCAGTTCTTC
>TRBJ2-7|.|TRBV28|14|.
CASSPRLVSYEQYF
TGTGCCAGCAGTCCTCGGCTAGTCTCCTACGAGCAGTACTTC
>TRBJ2-7|.|TRBV5-1|15|.
CASSFGWEGTYEQYF
TGCGCCAGCAGCTTTGGCTGGGAAGGGACCTACGAGCAGTACTTC
>TRBJ2-5|.|TRBV29-1|12|.
CSVPGAMQTQYF
TGCAGCGTTCCAGGGGCAATGCAGACCCAGTACTTC
>TRBJ2-5|.|TRBV10-3|15|many
CASNRVPRDQETQYF
TGTGCCAGTAACCGGGTACCTCGAGATCAAGAGACCCAGTACTTC
>TRBJ2-2|.|TRBV30|11|.
CAWRVAGELFF
TGTGCCTGGAGGGTAGCCGGGGAGCTGTTTTTT
>TRBJ2-5|.|TRBV10-3|14|few
CAISESGPSGTQYF
TGTGCCATCAGTGAGTCGGGCCCTTCGGGGACCCAGTACTTC
>TRBJ1-1|.|TRBV12-3/TRBV12-4|14|.
CASSFGGVGTEAFF
TGTGCCAGCAGTTTTGGGGGGGTCGGCACTGAAGCTTTCTTT
>TRBJ2-1|.|TRBV2|13|.
CASRATSYNEQFF
TGTGCCAGTCGGGCCACCTCCTACAATGAGCAGTTCTTC
>TRBJ1-1|.|TRBV20-1|12|.
CSASRGNTEAFF
TGCAGTGCTAGCCGGGGGAACACTGAAGCTTTCTTT
>TRBJ1-5|TRBD1|TRBV6-2/TRBV6-3|14|.
CAKQDRGGNQPQHF
TGTGCCAAACAGGACAGGGGTGGCAATCAGCCCCAGCATTTT
>TRBJ2-1|.|TRBV10-3|15|.
CAIRASGGDYNEQFF
TGTGCCATCAGGGCTTCCGGAGGGGACTACAATGAGCAGTTCTTC
>TRBJ2-7|.|TRBV28|13|.
CANTERNSYEQYF
TGTGCCAACACCGAACGTAACTCCTACGAGCAGTACTTC
>TRBJ1-2|.|TRBV29-1|14|many
CSVEEGAGGYGYTF
TGCAGCGTTGAAGAGGGGGCGGGAGGCTATGGCTACACCTTC
>TRBJ2-2|TRBD1|TRBV24-1|15|.
CATSDPDRDTGELFF
TGTGCCACCAGTGACCCAGACAGGGACACCGGGGAGCTGTTTTTT
>TRBJ2-2|TRBD1|TRBV5-1|15|.
CASNRDRGNTGELFF
TGCGCCAGCAATCGAGACAGGGGAAACACCGGGGAGCTGTTTTTT
>TRBJ2-1|TRBD2|TRBV27|18|many
CASAPGTSGSVTYNEQFF
TGTGCCAGCGCCCCCGGGACTAGCGGGAGTGTCACCTACAATGAGCAGTTCTTC
>TRBJ2-5|TRBD2|TRBV13|16|few
CASSLGGTSGRKTQYF
TGTGCCAGCAGCTTAGGTGGGACTAGCGGGAGAAAGACCCAGTACTTC
>TRBJ2-7|.|TRBV11-2|16|.
CASSFGYGGLSDEQYF
TGTGCCAGCAGCTTCGGGTATGGGGGGCTTAGCGACGAGCAGTACTTC
>TRBJ2-4|.|TRBV12-3/TRBV12-4|13|.
CASSSGEGNIQYF
TGTGCCAGCAGTTCAGGGGAGGGAAACATTCAGTACTTC
>TRBJ2-1|.|TRBV10-3|14|.
CAISHIAGYNEQFF
TGTGCCATCAGTCACATAGCAGGCTACAATGAGCAGTTCTTC
>TRBJ2-5|TRBD1|TRBV28|15|few
CASTRPRTGRETQYF
TGTGCCAGCACCCGGCCACGGACAGGGAGGGAGACCCAGTACTTC
>TRBJ1-5|.|TRBV5-1|15|many
CASSVGAGTNQPQHF
TGCGCCAGCTCTGTTGGGGCCGGGACTAATCAGCCCCAGCATTTT
>TRBJ2-1|.|TRBV27|18|few
CASSLWGSGLWPYNEQFF
TGTGCCAGCAGTTTATGGGGTAGCGGACTCTGGCCCTACAATGAGCAGTTCTTC
>TRBJ2-1|TRBD2|TRBV20-1|14|many
CSGGTSGRWDEQFF
TGCAGCGGTGGGACTAGCGGGAGGTGGGATGAGCAGTTCTTC
>TRBJ2-7|.|TRBV7-2|15|.
CASSRTRRGAREQYF
TGTGCCAGCAGTCGGACTCGTAGGGGGGCGCGAGAGCAGTACTTC
>TRBJ2-2|.|TRBV5-5|16|.
CASSLNLHGNTGELFF
TGTGCCAGCAGCTTGAATCTGCATGGCAACACCGGGGAGCTGTTTTTT